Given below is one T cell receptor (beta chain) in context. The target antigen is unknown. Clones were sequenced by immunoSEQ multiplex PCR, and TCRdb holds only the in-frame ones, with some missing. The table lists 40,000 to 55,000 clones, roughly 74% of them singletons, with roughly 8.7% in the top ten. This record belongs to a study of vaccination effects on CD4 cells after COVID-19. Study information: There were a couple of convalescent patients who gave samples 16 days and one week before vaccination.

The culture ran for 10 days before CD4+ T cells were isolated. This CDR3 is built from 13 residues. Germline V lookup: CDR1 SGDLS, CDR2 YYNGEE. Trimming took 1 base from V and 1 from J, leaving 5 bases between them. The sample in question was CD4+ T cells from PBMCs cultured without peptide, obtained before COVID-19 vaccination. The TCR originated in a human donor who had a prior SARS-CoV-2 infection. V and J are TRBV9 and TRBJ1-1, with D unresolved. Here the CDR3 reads CASSVSPNTEAFF. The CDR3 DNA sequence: TGTGCCAGCAGCGTATCCCCGAACACTGAAGCTTTCTTT.